Listed below are T cell receptor beta chains from one sample, sequenced in a study of CD8 T cells in ankylosing spondylitis. From the 5' RACE reads, TCRdb called clonotypes with MiXCR, one entry per CDR3 protein. The table shows 100,000 to 150,000 distinct CDR3 sequences, with 9.5% to 12% occurring only once. Sample: blood, either unsorted or a sorted T cell fraction (not recorded which). These receptor sequences come from a female donor with ankylosing spondylitis or in good health (not recorded which). Both conserved end residues are trimmed from each CDR3.

j_call,v_call,cdr3_aa
TRBJ2-7,TRBV29-1,SVGTGRHEQY
TRBJ2-3,TRBV20-1,SARLQGPSTDTQY
TRBJ2-2,TRBV20-1,SARVHRTGELF
TRBJ1-4,TRBV29-1,SASGTGNEKLF
TRBJ2-1,TRBV6-9,ASGEGFQF
TRBJ1-1,TRBV6-1,ASSLGQGGNTEAF
TRBJ2-6,TRBV5-1,ASSFTGVSGANVLT
TRBJ2-1,TRBV9,ASAPPGRGGEQF
TRBJ1-5,TRBV29-1,SVQNRDRIKPQH
TRBJ1-2,TRBV2,ASSLKGQLGYT
TRBJ1-1,TRBV16,ASSSRTENTEAF
TRBJ2-3,TRBV27,ASPPCRDTQY
TRBJ2-1,TRBV29-1,SVVGEVDEQF
TRBJ2-3,TRBV7-9,ASSFMEREVEDTQY
TRBJ2-7,TRBV6-1,ASKTGTGGSYEQY
TRBJ1-2,TRBV19,ASSTQGSGGYT
TRBJ2-7,TRBV3-1,ASSLRLAGGYEQY
TRBJ1-2,TRBV5-1,ASSESVGLNYGYT
TRBJ2-1,TRBV5-1,ASSLDGGAYNEQF
TRBJ2-1,TRBV5-1,ASSLPTAAQF
TRBJ2-7,TRBV7-3,ASSLRRGDEQY
TRBJ2-7,TRBV20-1,SAPSVGYEQY
TRBJ1-5,TRBV6-2/TRBV6-3,ASSPWDRVNQPQH
TRBJ2-1,TRBV2,ASSERGGLAVYNEQF
TRBJ2-6,TRBV27,ASSPGRQRADFLT
TRBJ1-1,TRBV5-1,ASRWGAGGNTEAF
TRBJ2-1,TRBV25-1,ASSEFELDEQF
TRBJ1-1,TRBV10-2,ASVPGKWTEAF
TRBJ2-3,TRBV7-2,ASSLAPRIRSTDTQY
TRBJ2-4,TRBV19,ASSPVQGTKNIQY